This TCR beta chain was found in a study of cytomegalovirus exposure and HLA in healthy donors. Study-level findings and limits: As was reported, the HLA-A and HLA-B alleles of most subjects were accurately predicted from TCR beta sequences.

PCR amplification relied on 60 Vbeta primers (plus 13 Jbeta primers). Using immunoSEQ multiplex PCR, the repertoire was profiled, and TCRdb retains in-frame clones only, with some absent. This sample carries over 150,000 clones, roughly 80% of them seen once, and the ten largest clones take 0.38%. The CDR3 extends over 17 amino acids. CDR1 and CDR2 (germline): SGHNT, YYREEE (reference sequence). Trimming removed 0 bases from V and 0 bases from J; junction bases left unmatched: 4. In regard to this clone: Antigen: not known.

This sequence joins TRBV5-4 and TRBJ2-7, with TRBD2 identical over 12 bases. The clonotype was recovered from a boy younger than 10 in good health and CMV-seronegative. Sequencing used PBMCs. The CDR3 sequence: CASSLGTSGMSSYEQYF. The CDR3 DNA is TGTGCCAGCAGCTTGGGGACTAGCGGGATGAGCTCCTACGAGCAGTACTTC.